These T cell receptor beta chains were read from a single sample in a study of control samples from healthy donors and cancer patients. Measured with immunoSEQ multiplex PCR; TCRdb has only the in-frame clones, and not every one. The table has about 75,000 clones, approximately 94% seen once. Sample: blood. These receptors were collected from a woman between 35 and 50 years old in good health. CDR3s include the opening cysteine and the closing phenylalanine or tryptophan. D genes are given only for firm matches. Expanded clones get a size class; other rows say once, few or many, or leave the size out.

cdr3_aa	cdr3_nt	clone_size	v_call	j_call	d_call
CATGRPGGPSEDTQYF	TGTGCCACCGGGCGTCCGGGAGGGCCCTCTGAAGATACGCAGTATTTT	-	TRBV19	TRBJ2-3	TRBD2
CASSPVPTDQNTEAFF	TGTGCCAGCTCACCAGTGCCCACAGATCAGAACACTGAAGCTTTCTTT	once	TRBV18	TRBJ1-1	-
CASAKTGTAWSPLHF	TGTGCCAGCGCAAAAACCGGGACCGCTTGGTCACCCCTCCACTTT	-	TRBV7-6	TRBJ1-6	-
CASSQAGNNQPQHF	TGTGCCAGCAGCCAAGCGGGCAACAATCAGCCCCAGCATTTT	-	TRBV4-2	TRBJ1-5	-
CASSYTVNYTF	TGTGCCAGTAGCTATACAGTGAACTACACCTTC	-	TRBV19	TRBJ1-2	-
CASSIGWLRGTGKEGNTEAFF	TGTGCCAGTAGTATTGGATGGTTGAGAGGGACGGGGAAGGAGGGAAACACTGAAGCTTTCTTT	few	TRBV19	TRBJ1-1	-
CASSSGTDSGNTIYF	TGTGCCAGCTCCTCGGGGACAGACTCTGGAAACACCATATATTTT	-	TRBV18	TRBJ1-3	TRBD1
CASSLRTVFYEGAFF	TGTGCCAGCAGCTTGCGGACAGTATTCTACGAGGGCGCTTTCTTT	-	TRBV5-6	TRBJ1-1	-
CASSPTGPNRGNSPLHF	TGTGCCAGCTCACCGACGGGGCCCAATAGAGGGAATTCACCCCTCCACTTT	-	TRBV18	TRBJ1-6	-
CASSLNRNTEAFF	TGTGCCAGCAGCTTAAATAGAAACACTGAAGCTTTCTTT	-	TRBV7-6	TRBJ1-1	-
CASSEEGDVAQPQHF	TGTGCCAGCAGTGAAGAGGGGGACGTCGCTCAGCCCCAGCATTTT	-	TRBV2	TRBJ1-5	-
CASSIPGTGYEQFF	TGTGCCAGCAGCATCCCCGGGACAGGCTATGAGCAGTTCTTC	-	TRBV7-2	TRBJ2-1	TRBD1
CASSLADRATQETQYF	TGCGCCAGCAGCTTGGCCGACAGGGCTACCCAAGAGACCCAGTACTTC	-	TRBV5-1	TRBJ2-5	TRBD1
CASSFSGSHEQYF	TGCGCCAGCAGCTTTAGCGGGAGTCACGAGCAGTACTTC	once	TRBV5-1	TRBJ2-7	TRBD2
CASRRTGGLKLFF	TGTGCCAGCAGGCGGACAGGGGGCTTGAAACTGTTTTTT	once	TRBV7-2	TRBJ1-4	TRBD1
CASSLGQETQYF	TGCGCCAGCAGCTTGGGGCAAGAGACCCAGTACTTC	-	TRBV5-1	TRBJ2-5	-
CASSLFATGENEKLFF	TGTGCCAGCAGCTTATTTGCGACAGGGGAGAATGAAAAACTGTTTTTT	-	TRBV7-2	TRBJ1-4	TRBD1
CASSPGTVDVEQYF	TGTGCCAGCTCTCCTGGGACAGTCGATGTCGAGCAGTACTTC	-	TRBV18	TRBJ2-7	TRBD1
CASRTGTGGLYEQYF	TGTGCCAGTAGAACAGGGACAGGGGGGCTATACGAGCAGTACTTC	-	TRBV19	TRBJ2-7	TRBD1
CATSDFEGSSLGYTF	TGTGCCACCAGTGATTTCGAGGGCAGTTCACTTGGCTACACCTTC	-	TRBV24-1	TRBJ1-2	-
CVVGGAWRTTYNEQFF	TGTGTGGTAGGGGGGGCCTGGCGTACTACCTACAATGAGCAGTTCTTC	-	TRBV28	TRBJ2-1	-
CASSLDPGVGELFF	TGTGCCAGCAGCTTAGATCCTGGGGTCGGGGAGCTGTTTTTT	-	TRBV11-3	TRBJ2-2	-
CSVDPPGSSYNEQFF	TGCAGCGTTGACCCGCCGGGGAGCTCCTACAATGAGCAGTTCTTC	-	TRBV29-1	TRBJ2-1	-
CASSRVSQANTGELFF	TGTGCCAGCAGCCGAGTAAGTCAGGCGAACACCGGGGAGCTGTTTTTT	-	TRBV5-4	TRBJ2-2	-
CASSEIQGFSIQYF	TGTGCCAGCAGTGAAATCCAGGGATTTAGCATTCAGTACTTC	-	TRBV2	TRBJ2-4	-
CASSSPFRENEQFF	TGTGCCAGCAGCTCCCCGTTCAGGGAAAATGAGCAGTTCTTC	-	TRBV5-4	TRBJ2-1	-
CASSLSGTGSVYGYTF	TGTGCCAGCAGCCTATCCGGGACAGGGTCGGTCTATGGCTACACCTTC	-	TRBV7-8	TRBJ1-2	TRBD1
CATRLLSQQYF	TGTGCCACCAGACTTTTGAGTCAGCAGTACTTC	once	TRBV24-1	TRBJ2-7	-
CASKRNTGELFF	TGTGCCAGCAAACGCAACACCGGGGAGCTGTTTTTT	-	TRBV12-3/TRBV12-4	TRBJ2-2	-
CASSERPSGGAIKSIEQFF	TGTGCCAGCAGCGAACGACCCTCAGGGGGGGCAATTAAATCGATTGAGCAGTTCTTC	-	TRBV7-9	TRBJ2-1	-
CASSYSSGGHQETQYF	TGTGCCAGCAGTTACTCTAGCGGGGGGCACCAAGAGACCCAGTACTTC	-	TRBV6-2/TRBV6-3	TRBJ2-5	TRBD2
CASSLTIRASGGNEQFF	TGTGCCAGCAGCTTAACCATTAGGGCTAGCGGGGGGAATGAGCAGTTCTTC	-	TRBV7-3	TRBJ2-1	TRBD2
CASSQADSDAYGYTF	TGCGCCAGCAGCCAAGCCGACAGCGATGCTTATGGCTACACCTTC	-	TRBV4-1	TRBJ1-2	-
CASSQVGTGELFF	TGTGCCAGCAGCCAAGTGGGTACCGGGGAGCTGTTTTTT	-	TRBV14	TRBJ2-2	-
CASSYTGGTWATEAFF	TGTGCCAGCAGCTATACAGGGGGCACCTGGGCTACTGAAGCTTTCTTT	few	TRBV7-2	TRBJ1-1	TRBD1
CASGRQGVGETQYF	TGCGCCAGCGGCCGACAGGGGGTGGGAGAGACCCAGTACTTC	-	TRBV5-1	TRBJ2-5	TRBD1
CASSPWTSGGADTGELFF	TGCGCCAGCAGCCCCTGGACTAGCGGGGGGGCCGACACCGGGGAGCTGTTTTTT	-	TRBV4-3	TRBJ2-2	TRBD2
CASSYSTGTNEKLFF	TGTGCCAGTAGTTATAGCACGGGGACTAATGAAAAACTGTTTTTT	-	TRBV19	TRBJ1-4	-
CATSRVSTGWNQPQHF	TGTGCCACCAGCAGAGTGTCTACAGGGTGGAATCAGCCCCAGCATTTT	once	TRBV15	TRBJ1-5	-
CASPSIGGGTYGYTF	TGTGCCAGTCCTTCTATCGGGGGAGGAACTTATGGCTACACCTTC	-	TRBV6-5	TRBJ1-2	-